The 4 T cell receptor beta chains listed next were all sequenced from one sample in a study of CD8+ T cells in alopecia areata. cDNA prepared by RNA extraction and subsequent reverse transcription served as the template for sequencing. Repertoires were generated with immunoSEQ multiplex PCR, while TCRdb's copy carries only in-frame clones and drops some. The sample has over 110,000 clones, about 51% seen once; the top ten hold 0.95% to 1%. Sequencing was performed on CD4+ T cells sorted from blood, taken at week 0. The receptor source for this set is a human donor with alopecia areata.

This chain joins TRBV19 and TRBJ2-1; D may be TRBD2 (6 bases). CDR1 LNHDA and CDR2 SQIVND come from the germline V gene (reference sequence). The CDR3 has 17 residues. Trimming cost V 9 bases and J 6 bases, with 27 bases left between them. In nucleotides, the CDR3 is TGTGCCAGCACCGTCCGCCCGGGACTCCTAATCTTCAATGAGCAGTTCTTC. Amino acids: CASTVRPGLLIFNEQFF.

This rearrangement joins TRBV30 to TRBJ2-7, with D possibly being TRBD2 (6 bases). The length of the CDR3 is 14 residues. V was trimmed by 4 bases and J by 0 bases, leaving 13 bases between them. Germline loops: CDR1 GTSNPN, CDR2 SVGIG (reference sequence). This chain's CDR3 is CAWTVGDSSYEQYF. In nucleotides, the CDR3 is TGTGCCTGGACGGTCGGGGACTCCTCCTACGAGCAGTACTTC. The full variable domain, rest sourced from reference TRBV30 and TRBJ2-7, is SQTIHQWPATLVQPVGSPLSLECTVEGTSNPNLYWYRQAAGRGLQLLFYSVGIGQISSEVPQNLSASRPQDRQFILSSKKLLLSDSGFYLCAWTVGDSSYEQYFGPGTRLTVT.

V gene TRBV4-1 combines with J gene TRBJ1-4, with D possibly TRBD1 on 5 matching bases. Germline-derived CDR1 and CDR2 are MGHRA and YSYEKL. This CDR3 contains 14 residues. Trimming stripped 0 bases from V and 15 bases from J, with 17 bases between. The CDR3, as DNA: TGCGCCAGCAGCCAAGATTGGGGACTAACTTCGGTGTTTTTT. Encoded protein: CASSQDWGLTSVFF.

The chain is built from TRBV6-6 and TRBJ1-5; no clear D gene. Trimming shortened V by 2 bases and J by 2 bases, and 10 bases separated the two germline ends. The CDR3 spans 15 residues. Germline CDR1 MNHNY, CDR2 SVGAGI (reference sequence). As DNA, the CDR3 is TGTGCCAGCAGTTACGGTGGGGAGGGCAATCAGCCCCAGCATTTT. As protein: CASSYGGEGNQPQHF.